Here is one T cell receptor (beta chain) with its context. What it recognizes is unknown. Here immunoSEQ multiplex PCR was the method, and the copy in TCRdb shows in-frame clones only, minus some. The data hold roughly 80,000 clones, with around four fifths observed a single time. The V gene's germline CDR1 is LGHNA and CDR2 YSLEER. Trimming shortened V by 0 bases and J by 1 base, and 10 bases separated the two germline ends. The CDR3 length is 16 residues. The data stem from a study of OX40 agonist ivuxolimab in advanced cancers. Overall study context: The eligibility criteria allowed prior anti-PD-1, anti-PD-L1 or anti-CTLA-4 therapy, and about 40% had some.

The study, taken as a whole, reports: At 0.1 to 3.0 mg/kg and by week 6, CD4+ and CD8+ T cells in the blood had expanded clonally.

The J gene is TRBJ1-5, the V gene TRBV4-3, with a possible D match to TRBD1 (5 bases). This TCR was recovered from an adult with an advanced solid tumor such as melanoma, head and neck, liver or kidney cancer. The source was CD4+ or CD8+ T cells sorted from blood, collected in a trial of the OX40 agonist ivuxolimab. The CDR3 spells CASSQDSPGSNQPQHF. The CDR3 nucleotides are TGCGCCAGCAGCCAAGATTCGCCAGGGAGCAATCAGCCCCAGCATTTT.